This is a list of T cell receptor beta chains from one sample in a study of cytomegalovirus exposure and HLA in healthy donors. Sequenced by immunoSEQ multiplex PCR; TCRdb stores in-frame clones only, minus some. The sample carries 170,000 or so clones, about 80% recorded once. The sequencing input was PBMCs. These receptors all come from a woman aged 45-65 years in good health and CMV-seropositive. Each CDR3 is given with its conserved first and last residue. Each record gives: J gene, D gene, V gene, CDR3 protein. D genes are given only for firm matches.

TRBJ1-2,NA,TRBV5-3,CARSFKGLPNGYTF
TRBJ2-2,TRBD2,TRBV15,CATSSPQGASGGNTGELFF
TRBJ2-2,TRBD2,TRBV9,CASSVGLAGGSLTGELFF
TRBJ2-1,NA,TRBV7-8,CASSSAVHEQFF
TRBJ2-7,TRBD1,TRBV29-1,CSVVADRVTYEQYF
TRBJ1-6,NA,TRBV5-1,CASSLEIGGPLHF
TRBJ2-3,NA,TRBV20-1,CSATGSLQYF
TRBJ1-2,TRBD1,TRBV30,CAWNQGVNYGYTF
TRBJ2-7,TRBD1,TRBV2,CASRGDTGGYYEQYF
TRBJ1-4,NA,TRBV6-1,CASSEVQGQKLFF
TRBJ2-3,NA,TRBV9,CASSVAAVQGNTQYF
TRBJ1-6,NA,TRBV6-5,CASSYVDGDSPLHF
TRBJ2-5,NA,TRBV11-2,CASSSQPDYQETQYF
TRBJ2-1,NA,TRBV2,CASSRLESAYNEQFF
TRBJ2-7,TRBD2,TRBV5-4,CASSFIAGPYEQYF
TRBJ2-7,TRBD2,TRBV15,CATSRQSAGDGEQYF
TRBJ1-2,NA,TRBV6-1,CASSEAGAWRPGYTF